This record covers a single TCR beta chain. The data were taken from a study of response to subunit inactivated influenza vaccine. Each CDR3 protein is one row after TCRdb ran MiXCR on the RT-PCR reads. Here the sample spans over 650,000 distinct CDR3 sequences, 18% being singletons. CDR1 DFQATT and CDR2 SNEGSKA come from the germline V gene (reference sequence). The CDR3 is made up of 15 amino acids. The ends were cut back, 2 bases at V and 0 bases at J, with 13 bases in the middle. V is TRBV20-1 and J is TRBJ2-5, with D perhaps TRBD1 (6 bases). The TCR sequence derives from a man aged 45-60 years who received an inactivated influenza vaccine. This sample comprised PBMCs from blood, obtained roughly 5 days after vaccination. This CDR3 is CSARSAGVNQETQYF. CDR3 nucleotide sequence: TGCAGTGCTAGATCCGCAGGGGTTAACCAAGAGACCCAGTACTTC.